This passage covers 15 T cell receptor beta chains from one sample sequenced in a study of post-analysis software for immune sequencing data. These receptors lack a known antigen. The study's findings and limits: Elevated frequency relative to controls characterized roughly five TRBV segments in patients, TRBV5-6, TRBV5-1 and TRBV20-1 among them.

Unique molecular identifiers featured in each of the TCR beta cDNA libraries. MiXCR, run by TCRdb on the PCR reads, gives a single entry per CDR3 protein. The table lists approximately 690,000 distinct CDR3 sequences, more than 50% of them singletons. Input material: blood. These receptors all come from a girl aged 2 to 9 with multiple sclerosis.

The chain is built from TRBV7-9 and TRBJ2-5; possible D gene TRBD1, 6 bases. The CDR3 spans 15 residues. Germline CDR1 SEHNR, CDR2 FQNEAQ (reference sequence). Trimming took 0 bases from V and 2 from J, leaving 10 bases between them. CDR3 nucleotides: TGTGCCAGCAGCTTAGCGGGACATACACAAGAGACCCAGTACTTC. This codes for CASSLAGHTQETQYF.

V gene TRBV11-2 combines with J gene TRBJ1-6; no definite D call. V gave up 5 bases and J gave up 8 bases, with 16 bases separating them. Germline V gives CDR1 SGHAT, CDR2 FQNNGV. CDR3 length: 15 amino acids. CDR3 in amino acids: CASSQSSGRDSPLHF. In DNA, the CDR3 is TGTGCCAGCAGCCAAAGCAGTGGGAGGGATTCACCCCTCCACTTT. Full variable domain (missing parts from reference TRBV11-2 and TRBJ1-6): EAGVAQSPRYKIIEKRQSVAFWCNPISGHATLYWYQQILGQGPKLLIQFQNNGVVDDSQLPKDRFSAERLKGVDSTLKIQPAKLEDSAVYLCASSQSSGRDSPLHFGNGTRLTVT.

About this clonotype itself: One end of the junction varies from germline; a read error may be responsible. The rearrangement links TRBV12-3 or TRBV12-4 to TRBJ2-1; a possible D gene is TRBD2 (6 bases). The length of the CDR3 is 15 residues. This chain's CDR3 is CASRPGGRSYNEQVF. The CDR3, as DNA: TGTGCCAGCAGACCTGGGGGGAGGTCCTACAATGAGCAGGTCTTC.

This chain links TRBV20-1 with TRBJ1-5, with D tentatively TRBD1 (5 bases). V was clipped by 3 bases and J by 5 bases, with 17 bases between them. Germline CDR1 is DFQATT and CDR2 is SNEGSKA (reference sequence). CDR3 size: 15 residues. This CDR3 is CSARFFGGGDQPQHF. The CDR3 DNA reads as TGCAGTGCTAGGTTTTTCGGGGGAGGGGATCAGCCCCAGCATTTT.

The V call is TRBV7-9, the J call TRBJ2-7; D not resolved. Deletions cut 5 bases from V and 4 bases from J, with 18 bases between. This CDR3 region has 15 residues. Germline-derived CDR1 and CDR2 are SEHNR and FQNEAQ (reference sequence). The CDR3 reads CASSLRVGNGYEQYF. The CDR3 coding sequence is TGTGCCAGCAGCCTAAGGGTAGGGAACGGATACGAGCAGTACTTC.

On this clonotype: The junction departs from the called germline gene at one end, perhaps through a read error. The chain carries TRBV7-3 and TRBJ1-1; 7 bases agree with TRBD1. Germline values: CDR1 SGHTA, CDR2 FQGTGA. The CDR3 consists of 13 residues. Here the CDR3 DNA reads TGTGTCAGCAGCTTCAGGGGGGAGGGTGAAGCTTTCTTT. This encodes CVSSFRGEGEAFF.

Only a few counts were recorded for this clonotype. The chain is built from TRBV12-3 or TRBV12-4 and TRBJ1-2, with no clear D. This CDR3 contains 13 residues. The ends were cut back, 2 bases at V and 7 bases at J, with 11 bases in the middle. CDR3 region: CASSLSGAGGYTF. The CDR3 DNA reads TGTGCCAGCAGTTTATCGGGAGCGGGTGGCTACACCTTC.

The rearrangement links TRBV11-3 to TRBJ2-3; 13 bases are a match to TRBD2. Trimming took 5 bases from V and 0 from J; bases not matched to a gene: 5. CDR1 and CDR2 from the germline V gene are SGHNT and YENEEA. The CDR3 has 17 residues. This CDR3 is CASSRWTSGGSTDTQYF. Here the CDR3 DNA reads TGTGCCAGCAGCCGATGGACTAGCGGGGGTAGCACAGATACGCAGTATTTT.

For the CDR3, the DNA is TGCGCCAGCAGCTACGTCTCTGGGGCCAACGTCCTGACTTTC. This sequence encodes CASSYVSGANVLTF. This chain uses TRBV5-1 with TRBJ2-6; D gene ambiguous. Looked up from germline, CDR1 is SGHRS and CDR2 is YFSETQ. CDR3 length: 14 amino acids. The V and J ends lost 3 bases and 0 bases respectively, with 4 bases between them.

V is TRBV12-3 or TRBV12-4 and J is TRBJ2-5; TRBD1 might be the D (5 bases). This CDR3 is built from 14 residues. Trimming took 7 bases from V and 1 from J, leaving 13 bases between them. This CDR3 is CASTTLGAQETQYF. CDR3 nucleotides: TGTGCCAGCACCACCCTTGGGGCCCAAGAGACCCAGTACTTC.

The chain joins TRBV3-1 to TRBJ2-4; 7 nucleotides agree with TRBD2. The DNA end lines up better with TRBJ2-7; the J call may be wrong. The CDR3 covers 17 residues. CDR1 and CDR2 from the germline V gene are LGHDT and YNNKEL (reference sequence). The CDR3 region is CASSHDPSRGNFYEQYF. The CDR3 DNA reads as TGTGCCAGCAGCCATGACCCCTCGCGGGGGAACTTCTACGAGCAGTACTTC.

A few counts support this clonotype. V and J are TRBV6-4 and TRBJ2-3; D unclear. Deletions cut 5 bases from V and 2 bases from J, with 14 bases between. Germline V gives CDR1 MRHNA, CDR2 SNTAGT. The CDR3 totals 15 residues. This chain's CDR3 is CASSPGPQPTDTQYF. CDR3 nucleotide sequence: TGTGCCAGCAGTCCCGGGCCCCAACCCACAGATACGCAGTATTTT.

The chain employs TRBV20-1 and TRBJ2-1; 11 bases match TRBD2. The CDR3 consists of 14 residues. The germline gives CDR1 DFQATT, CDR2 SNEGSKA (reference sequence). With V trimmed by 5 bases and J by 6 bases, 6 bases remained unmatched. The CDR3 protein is CSARLAGRGNEQFF. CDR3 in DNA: TGCAGTGCTCGACTAGCGGGGCGGGGCAATGAGCAGTTCTTC.

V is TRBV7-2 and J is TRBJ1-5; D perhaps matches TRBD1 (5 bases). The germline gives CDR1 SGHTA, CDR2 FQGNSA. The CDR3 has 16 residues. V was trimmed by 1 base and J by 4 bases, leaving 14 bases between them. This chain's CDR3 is CASSLERGRANQPQHF. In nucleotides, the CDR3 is TGTGCCAGCAGCTTAGAGCGCGGCAGGGCAAATCAGCCCCAGCATTTT.

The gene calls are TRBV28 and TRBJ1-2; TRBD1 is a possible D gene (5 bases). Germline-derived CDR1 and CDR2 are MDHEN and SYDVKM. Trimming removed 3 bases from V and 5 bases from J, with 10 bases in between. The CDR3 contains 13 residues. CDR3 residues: CASSFMGRYGYTF. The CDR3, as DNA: TGTGCCAGCAGTTTTATGGGGCGGTATGGCTACACCTTC.